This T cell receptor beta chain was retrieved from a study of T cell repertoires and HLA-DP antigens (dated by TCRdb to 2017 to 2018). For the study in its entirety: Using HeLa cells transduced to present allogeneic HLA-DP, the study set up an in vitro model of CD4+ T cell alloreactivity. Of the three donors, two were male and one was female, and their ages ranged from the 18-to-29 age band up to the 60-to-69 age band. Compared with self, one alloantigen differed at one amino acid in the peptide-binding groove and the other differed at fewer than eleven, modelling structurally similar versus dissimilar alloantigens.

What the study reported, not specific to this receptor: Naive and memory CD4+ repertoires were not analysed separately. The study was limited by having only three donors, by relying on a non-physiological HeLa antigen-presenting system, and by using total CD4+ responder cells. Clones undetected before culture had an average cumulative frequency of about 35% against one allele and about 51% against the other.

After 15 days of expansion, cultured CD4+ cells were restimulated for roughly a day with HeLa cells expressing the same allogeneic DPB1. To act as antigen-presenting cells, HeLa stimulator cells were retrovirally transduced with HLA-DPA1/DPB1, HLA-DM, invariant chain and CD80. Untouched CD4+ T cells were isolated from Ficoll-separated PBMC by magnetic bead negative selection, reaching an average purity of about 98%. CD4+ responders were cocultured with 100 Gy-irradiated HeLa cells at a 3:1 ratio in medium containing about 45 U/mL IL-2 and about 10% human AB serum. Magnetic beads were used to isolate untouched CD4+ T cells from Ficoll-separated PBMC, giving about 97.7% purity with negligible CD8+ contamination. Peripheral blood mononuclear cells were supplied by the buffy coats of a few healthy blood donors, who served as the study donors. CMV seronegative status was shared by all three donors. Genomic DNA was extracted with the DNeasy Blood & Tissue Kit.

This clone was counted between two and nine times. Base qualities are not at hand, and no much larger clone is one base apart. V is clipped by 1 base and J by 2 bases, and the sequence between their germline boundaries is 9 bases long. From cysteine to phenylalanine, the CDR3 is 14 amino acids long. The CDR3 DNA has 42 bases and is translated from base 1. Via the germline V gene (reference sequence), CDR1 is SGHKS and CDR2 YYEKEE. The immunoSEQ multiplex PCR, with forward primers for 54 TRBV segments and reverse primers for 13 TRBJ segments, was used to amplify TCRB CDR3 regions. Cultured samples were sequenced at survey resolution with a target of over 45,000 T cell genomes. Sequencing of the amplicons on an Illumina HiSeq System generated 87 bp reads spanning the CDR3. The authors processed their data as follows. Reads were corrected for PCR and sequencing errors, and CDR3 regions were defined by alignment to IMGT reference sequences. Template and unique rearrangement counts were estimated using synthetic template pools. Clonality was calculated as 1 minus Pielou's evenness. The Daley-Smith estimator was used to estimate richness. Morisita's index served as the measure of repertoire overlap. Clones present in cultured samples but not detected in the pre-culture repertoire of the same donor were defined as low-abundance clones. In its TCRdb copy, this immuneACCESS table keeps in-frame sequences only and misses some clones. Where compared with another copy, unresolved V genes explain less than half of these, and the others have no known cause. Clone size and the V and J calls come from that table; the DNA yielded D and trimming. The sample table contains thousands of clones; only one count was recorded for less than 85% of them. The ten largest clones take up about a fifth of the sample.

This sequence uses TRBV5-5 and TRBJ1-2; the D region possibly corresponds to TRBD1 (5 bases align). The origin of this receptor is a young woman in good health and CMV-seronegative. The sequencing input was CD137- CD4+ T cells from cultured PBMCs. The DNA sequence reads TGTGCCAGCAGCTTGTTGGGGGGAAACTATGGCTACACCTTC. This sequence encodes CASSLLGGNYGYTF.